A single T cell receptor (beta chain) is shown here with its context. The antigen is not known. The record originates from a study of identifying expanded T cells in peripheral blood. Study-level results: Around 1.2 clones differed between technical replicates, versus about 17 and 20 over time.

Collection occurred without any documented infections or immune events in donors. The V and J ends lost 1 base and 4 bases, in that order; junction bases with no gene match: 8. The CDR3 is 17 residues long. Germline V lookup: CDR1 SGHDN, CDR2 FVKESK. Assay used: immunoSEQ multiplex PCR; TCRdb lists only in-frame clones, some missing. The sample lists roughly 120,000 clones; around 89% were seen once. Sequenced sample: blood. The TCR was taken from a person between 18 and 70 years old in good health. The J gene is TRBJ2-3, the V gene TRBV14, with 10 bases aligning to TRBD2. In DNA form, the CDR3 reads TGTGCCAGCAGCCAAGGGGCTAGCGGGAGAGGCGCAGATACGCAGTATTTT. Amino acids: CASSQGASGRGADTQYF.